The next 19 T cell receptor beta chains were all read from a single sample in a study of monozygotic twins with cystic fibrosis (dated by TCRdb to the early 2020s). The library was made by the immunoSEQ multiplex PCR assay. As stored in TCRdb, this immuneACCESS dataset retains in-frame rearrangements with V and J assigned. A fraction of the clones does not appear; measured against another copy, unresolved V genes explain less than half of the discrepancy, and the remainder lacks a known reason. Here the sample has roughly 28,000 clones; around four fifths occur a single time. The ten largest make up roughly 0.85% of the sample. The sample taken for sequencing was blood. These receptors were collected from a girl aged 2 to 9 with cystic fibrosis.

The rearrangement uses TRBV11-2 and TRBJ2-1; D gene unclear. The germline V gene encodes CDR1 SGHAT and CDR2 FQNNGV. The CDR3 covers 13 residues. With 6 bases removed from V and 8 bases from J, the gap between germline ends came to 14 bases. CDR3: CASSYGGWDEQFF. CDR3 bases: TGTGCCAGCAGTTACGGCGGTTGGGATGAGCAGTTCTTC.

This clone was seen once. The chain joins TRBV27 to TRBJ2-1; D unclear. From germline, CDR1 is MNHEY and CDR2 SMNVEV (reference sequence). V lost 6 bases and J lost 4, with 16 bases in between. This CDR3 is built from 15 residues. CDR3 amino acids: CASRFSTTVYNEQFF. The CDR3 DNA reads as TGTGCCAGCAGATTTTCCACGACGGTATACAATGAGCAGTTCTTC.

The rearrangement joins TRBV4-1 to TRBJ1-5; D is unclear. V gave up 1 base and J gave up 7 bases, with 14 bases separating them. Germline CDR1 reads MGHRA; CDR2 reads YSYEKL. The CDR3 sequence is 15 residues long. The CDR3: CASSQVEGFGQPQHF. As DNA, the CDR3 is TGCGCCAGCAGCCAAGTGGAAGGCTTCGGGCAGCCCCAGCATTTT.

The CDR3 bases are TGTGCCAGCAGCTTCCCCATAGGGACTTCAGACTCCACCGGGGAGCTGTTTTTT. It yields the protein CASSFPIGTSDSTGELFF. The chain combines TRBV5-6 with TRBJ2-2; TRBD2 is a possible D gene (6 bases). The CDR3 has 18 amino acids. Trimming left V 2 bases short and J 4 bases short, with 21 bases between. Germline V gene data show CDR1 as SGHDT and CDR2 as YYEEEE.

The CDR3 bases are TGTGCCAGCAGCCCTCAGACTAGCGCGACCGGGGAGCTGTTTTTT. The encoded protein is CASSPQTSATGELFF. This chain connects TRBV4-2 to TRBJ2-2, with TRBD2 identical over 8 bases. CDR1 LGHNA and CDR2 YNFKEQ come from the germline V gene. V was clipped by 4 bases and J by 5 bases; unmatched bases: 6. CDR3 length equals 15 residues.

This clone has just one count. V is TRBV19 and J is TRBJ2-1, with TRBD2 identical over 7 bases. Germline V gene lookup returns CDR1 LNHDA and CDR2 SQIVND (reference sequence). V shed 5 bases, J shed 14 bases, and the junction held 15 bases outside the gene matches. CDR3 size: 14 residues. The CDR3 DNA reads TGTGCCAGTAGTTACGGGGGGTCGATTGGGGCTGAGTTCTTC. Protein sequence: CASSYGGSIGAEFF.

V gene TRBV19 combines with J gene TRBJ2-2, with 9 bases matching TRBD2. The CDR3 sequence is 15 residues long. The V segment lost 7 bases and the J segment 5 bases; nucleotides outside the gene matches: 8. The germline V gene has CDR1 LNHDA and CDR2 SQIVND (reference sequence). DNA for the CDR3: TGTGCCAGTAACTCGGCGGGAGGGAGAACCGGGGAGCTGTTTTTT. Its protein product is CASNSAGGRTGELFF.

This clone is a singleton in its sample. This chain links TRBV19 with TRBJ1-5, with D unclear. CDR3 size: 14 residues. Deletions cut 6 bases from V and 4 bases from J, with 13 bases between. Germline CDR1 LNHDA, CDR2 SQIVND (reference sequence). The CDR3 sequence is CASRTPGSNQPQHF. The CDR3 DNA sequence: TGTGCCAGTAGAACCCCGGGGTCGAATCAGCCCCAGCATTTT.

The rearrangement joins TRBV6-1 to TRBJ1-1; D is unresolved. In germline, CDR1 is MNHNS, CDR2 SASEGT. The V end lost 5 bases, the J end lost 0 bases, and 10 bases lay between the germline ends. The CDR3 totals 14 residues. CDR3 region: CASSILQLNTEAFF. Written as DNA, the CDR3 is TGTGCCAGCAGTATTCTACAGCTGAACACTGAAGCTTTCTTT.

The chain has TRBV6-1 and TRBJ2-5, with a weak D call TRBD1 (6 bases). CDR1 MNHNS and CDR2 SASEGT come from the germline V gene. V lost 5 bases, J lost 0 bases, and 10 bases lay in between. The CDR3 spans 14 residues. The DNA for the CDR3 is TGTGCCAGCAGTTTGGACAGAAACCAAGAGACCCAGTACTTC. Protein: CASSLDRNQETQYF.

This chain uses TRBV7-9 with TRBJ2-7, with D uncertain. Trimming cost V 1 base and J 4 bases, with 8 bases left between them. This CDR3 has 13 residues. Germline V lookup: CDR1 SEHNR, CDR2 FQNEAQ (reference sequence). CDR3 nucleotides: TGTGCCAGCAGCTTAGAAGCGAGATACGAGCAGTACTTC. Encoded protein: CASSLEARYEQYF. Full variable domain (missing parts from reference TRBV7-9 and TRBJ2-7): DTGVSQNPRHKITKRGQNVTFRCDPISEHNRLYWYRQTLGQGPEFLTYFQNEAQLEKSRLLSDRFSAERPKGSFSTLEIQRTEQGDSAMYLCASSLEARYEQYFGPGTRLTVT.

A few counts support this clone. The V call is TRBV29-1, the J call TRBJ1-1, with D possibly being TRBD1 (5 bases). Looked up from germline, CDR1 is SQVTM and CDR2 is ANQGSEA. The germline V and J ends were trimmed by 5 bases and 4 bases, with 11 bases remaining between them. CDR3 length: 12 residues. CDR3 sequence (DNA): TGCAGCGTTCCCGGGGCGGCCACTGAAGCTTTCTTT. The encoded protein is CSVPGAATEAFF. Full variable domain (missing parts from reference TRBV29-1 and TRBJ1-1): SAVISQKPSRDICQRGTSLTIQCQVDSQVTMMFWYRQQPGQSLTLIATANQGSEATYESGFVIDKFPISRPNLTFSTLTVSNMSPEDSSIYLCSVPGAATEAFFGQGTRLTVV.

The V call is TRBV5-1, the J call TRBJ2-1; D may be TRBD1 or TRBD2 (6 bases each). Germline CDR1 is SGHRS and CDR2 is YFSETQ. V was trimmed by 3 bases and J by 7 bases, leaving 11 bases between them. This CDR3 has 13 residues. CDR3 amino acids: CASSSQGGNEQFF. CDR3 DNA: TGCGCCAGCAGCTCCCAAGGGGGGAATGAGCAGTTCTTC.

The chain is built from TRBV7-6 and TRBJ2-5, with 14 bases identical to TRBD2. J lost 5 bases, V lost 5 bases, and 4 bases had no gene match. This CDR3 comprises 15 residues. Germline assignment: CDR1 SGHVS and CDR2 FNYEAQ. The CDR3 DNA is TGTGCCAGCAGCGCGGGACTAGCGGGAGTGGAGACCCAGTACTTC. Amino acids: CASSAGLAGVETQYF.

This clone was picked up a small number of times. J is TRBJ1-1 and V is TRBV11-1, with a tentative D call TRBD1 (6 bases). CDR3 length: 14 residues. V dropped 5 bases and J dropped 5 bases, with 15 bases sitting between them. Per the germline V gene, CDR1 is SGHAT and CDR2 is FQDESV (reference sequence). CDR3 amino acids: CASSPTDRGTEAFF. The CDR3 DNA sequence: TGTGCCAGCAGCCCGACGGACAGAGGGACTGAAGCTTTCTTT.

V is TRBV29-1 and J is TRBJ2-2; D is possibly TRBD2 (6 bases). The V gene lost 7 bases and the J gene lost 3 bases, with 18 bases spanning the gap. CDR1 is SQVTM, CDR2 ANQGSEA, per germline. This CDR3 region has 15 residues. CDR3 amino acids: CSAELLAGHTGELFF. The CDR3 nucleotides are TGCAGCGCCGAACTCCTTGCGGGGCACACCGGGGAGCTGTTTTTT.

There are a few counts of this clone. The chain couples TRBV7-9 to TRBJ2-5, with D tentatively TRBD2 (5 bases). The CDR3 contains 14 residues. Germline-derived CDR1 and CDR2 are SEHNR and FQNEAQ (reference sequence). V lost 3 bases and J 5 bases, leaving 13 bases between the germline ends. This CDR3 is CASSFTREQETQYF. CDR3 DNA sequence: TGTGCCAGCAGCTTTACGAGGGAACAGGAGACCCAGTACTTC.

The chain joins TRBV5-4 to TRBJ1-1; D is unclear. V was cut by 2 bases and J by 6 bases, with 20 bases left in between. Looked up from germline, CDR1 is SGHNT and CDR2 is YYREEE (reference sequence). This CDR3 is built from 16 residues. For the CDR3, the DNA is TGTGCCAGCAGCTTTGGTCAGCCACCCTTAGGCGCTGAAGCTTTCTTT. Its protein product is CASSFGQPPLGAEAFF.

The chain combines TRBV7-6 with TRBJ2-3; maybe TRBD2 (5 bases). There are 14 residues in the CDR3. Germline-derived CDR1 and CDR2 are SGHVS and FNYEAQ. V dropped 5 bases and J dropped 4 bases, with 13 bases sitting between them. The CDR3 DNA reads TGTGCCAGCAGCCGCTCGGGGTTATCAGATACGCAGTATTTT. This codes for CASSRSGLSDTQYF.